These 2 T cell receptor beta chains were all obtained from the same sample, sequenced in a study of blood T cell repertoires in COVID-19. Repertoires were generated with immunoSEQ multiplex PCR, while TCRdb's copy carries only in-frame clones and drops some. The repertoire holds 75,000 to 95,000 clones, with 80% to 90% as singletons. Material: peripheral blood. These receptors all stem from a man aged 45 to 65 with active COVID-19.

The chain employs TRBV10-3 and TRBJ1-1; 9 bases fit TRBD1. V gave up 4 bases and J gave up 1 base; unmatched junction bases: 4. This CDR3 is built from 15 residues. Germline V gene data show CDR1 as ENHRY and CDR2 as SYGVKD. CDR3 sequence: CAISGDRVGNTEAFF. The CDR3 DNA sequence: TGTGCCATCAGTGGGGACAGGGTAGGGAACACTGAAGCTTTCTTT.

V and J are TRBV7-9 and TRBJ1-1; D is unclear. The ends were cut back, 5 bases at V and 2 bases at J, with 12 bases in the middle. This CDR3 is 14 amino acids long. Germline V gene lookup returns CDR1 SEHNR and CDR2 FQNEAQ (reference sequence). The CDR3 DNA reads TGTGCCAGCAGCATACAGAGCCGAAACACTGAAGCTTTCTTT. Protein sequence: CASSIQSRNTEAFF.